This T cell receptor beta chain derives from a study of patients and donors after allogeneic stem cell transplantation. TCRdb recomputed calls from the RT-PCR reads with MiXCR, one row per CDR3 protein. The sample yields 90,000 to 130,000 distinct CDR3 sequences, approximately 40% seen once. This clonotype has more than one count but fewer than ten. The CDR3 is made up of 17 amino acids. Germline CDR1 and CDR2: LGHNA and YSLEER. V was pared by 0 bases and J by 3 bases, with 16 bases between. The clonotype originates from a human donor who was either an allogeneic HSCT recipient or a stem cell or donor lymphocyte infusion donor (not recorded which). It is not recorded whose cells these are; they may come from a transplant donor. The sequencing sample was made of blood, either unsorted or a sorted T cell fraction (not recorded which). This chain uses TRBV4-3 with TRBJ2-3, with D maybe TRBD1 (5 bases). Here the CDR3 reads CASSQDLGDRSTDTQYF. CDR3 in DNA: TGCGCCAGCAGCCAAGATTTAGGAGACAGATCTACAGATACGCAGTATTTT.